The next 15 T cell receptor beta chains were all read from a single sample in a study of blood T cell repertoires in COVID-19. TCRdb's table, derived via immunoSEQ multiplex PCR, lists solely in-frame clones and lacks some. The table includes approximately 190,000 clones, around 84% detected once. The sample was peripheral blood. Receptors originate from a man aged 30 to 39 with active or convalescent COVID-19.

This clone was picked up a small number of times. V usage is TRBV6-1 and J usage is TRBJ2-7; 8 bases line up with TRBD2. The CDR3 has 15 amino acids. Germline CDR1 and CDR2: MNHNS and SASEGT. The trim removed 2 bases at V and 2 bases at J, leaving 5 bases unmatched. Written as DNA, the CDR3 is TGTGCCAGCAGTGAATGGCTAGCGGGTCCCTACGAGCAGTACTTC. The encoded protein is CASSEWLAGPYEQYF.

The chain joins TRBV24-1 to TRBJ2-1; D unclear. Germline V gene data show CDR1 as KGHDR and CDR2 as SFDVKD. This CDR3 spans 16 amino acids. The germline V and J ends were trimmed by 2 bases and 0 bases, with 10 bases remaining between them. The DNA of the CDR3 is TGTGCCACCAGTGATTACGGAGATAGCTCCTACAATGAGCAGTTCTTC. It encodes CATSDYGDSSYNEQFF.

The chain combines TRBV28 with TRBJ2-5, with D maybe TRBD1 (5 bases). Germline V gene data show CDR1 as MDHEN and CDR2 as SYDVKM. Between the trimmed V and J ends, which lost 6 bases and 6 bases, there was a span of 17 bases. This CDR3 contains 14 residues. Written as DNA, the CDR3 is TGTGCCAGCAGGGGGAAAAGGGGCGGAAAGACCCAGTACTTC. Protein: CASRGKRGGKTQYF.

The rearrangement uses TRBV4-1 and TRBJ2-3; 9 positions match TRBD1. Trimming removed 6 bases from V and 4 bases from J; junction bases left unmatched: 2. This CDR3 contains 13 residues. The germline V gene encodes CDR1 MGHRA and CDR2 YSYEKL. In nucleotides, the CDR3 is TGCGCCAGCAGTGGGACAGGGCCAGATACGCAGTATTTT. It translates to CASSGTGPDTQYF.

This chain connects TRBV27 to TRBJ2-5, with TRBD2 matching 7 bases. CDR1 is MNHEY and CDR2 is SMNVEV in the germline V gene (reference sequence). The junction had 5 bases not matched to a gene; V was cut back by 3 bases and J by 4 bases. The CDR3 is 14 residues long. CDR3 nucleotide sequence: TGTGCCAGCAGTTTTAGGGAGGGAACAGAGACCCAGTACTTC. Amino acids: CASSFREGTETQYF.

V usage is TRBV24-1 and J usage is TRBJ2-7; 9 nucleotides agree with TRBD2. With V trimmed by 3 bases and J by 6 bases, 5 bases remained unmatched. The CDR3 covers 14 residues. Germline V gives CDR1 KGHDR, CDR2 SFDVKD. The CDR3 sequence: CATSDKAGGREQYF. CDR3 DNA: TGTGCCACCAGTGATAAGGCGGGAGGGCGCGAGCAGTACTTC.

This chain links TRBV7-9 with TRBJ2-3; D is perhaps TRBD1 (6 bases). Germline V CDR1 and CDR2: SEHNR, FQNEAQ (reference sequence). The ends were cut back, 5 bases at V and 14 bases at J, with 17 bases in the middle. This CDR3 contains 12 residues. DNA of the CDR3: TGTGCCAGCAGCCCTGAACAGGGAAATCGGTATTTT. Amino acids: CASSPEQGNRYF.

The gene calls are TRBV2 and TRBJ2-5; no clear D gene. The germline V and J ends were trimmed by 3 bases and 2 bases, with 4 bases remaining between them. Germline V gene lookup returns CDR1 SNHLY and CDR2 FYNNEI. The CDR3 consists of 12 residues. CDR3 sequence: CASSETQETQYF. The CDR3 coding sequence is TGTGCCAGCAGTGAGACTCAAGAGACCCAGTACTTC.

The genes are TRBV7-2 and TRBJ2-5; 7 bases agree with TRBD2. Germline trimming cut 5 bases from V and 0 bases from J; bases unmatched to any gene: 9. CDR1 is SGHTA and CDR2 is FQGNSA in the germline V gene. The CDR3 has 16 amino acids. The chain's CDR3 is CASSRSGGTNQETQYF. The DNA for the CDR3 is TGTGCCAGCAGCCGGAGTGGGGGGACTAACCAAGAGACCCAGTACTTC.

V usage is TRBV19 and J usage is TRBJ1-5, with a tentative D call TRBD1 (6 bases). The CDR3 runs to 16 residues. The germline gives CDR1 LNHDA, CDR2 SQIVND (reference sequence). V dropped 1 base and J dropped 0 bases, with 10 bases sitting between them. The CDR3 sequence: CASSIGQGFSNQPQHF. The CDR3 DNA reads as TGTGCCAGTAGTATAGGGCAGGGGTTTAGCAATCAGCCCCAGCATTTT.

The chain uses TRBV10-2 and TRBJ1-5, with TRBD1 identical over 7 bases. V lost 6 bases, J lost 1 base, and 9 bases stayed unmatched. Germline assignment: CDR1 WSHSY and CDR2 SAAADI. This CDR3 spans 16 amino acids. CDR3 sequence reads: CASRAGGGGSNQPQHF. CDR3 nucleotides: TGCGCCAGCAGAGCAGGGGGAGGTGGGAGCAATCAGCCCCAGCATTTT.

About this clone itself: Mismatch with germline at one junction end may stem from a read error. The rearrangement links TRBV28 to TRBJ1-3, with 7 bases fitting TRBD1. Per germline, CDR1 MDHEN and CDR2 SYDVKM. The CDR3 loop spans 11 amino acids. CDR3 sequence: CASSSRTGPDF. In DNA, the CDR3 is TGTGCCAGCAGTAGTCGGACAGGCCCCGATTTT.

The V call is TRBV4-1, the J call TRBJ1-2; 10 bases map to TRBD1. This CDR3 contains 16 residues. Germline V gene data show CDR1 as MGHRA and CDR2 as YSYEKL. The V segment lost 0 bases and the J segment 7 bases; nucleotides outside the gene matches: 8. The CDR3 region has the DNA TGCGCCAGCAGCCAAGATCCGGAGACAGGGGGCATTGGCTACACCTTC. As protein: CASSQDPETGGIGYTF.

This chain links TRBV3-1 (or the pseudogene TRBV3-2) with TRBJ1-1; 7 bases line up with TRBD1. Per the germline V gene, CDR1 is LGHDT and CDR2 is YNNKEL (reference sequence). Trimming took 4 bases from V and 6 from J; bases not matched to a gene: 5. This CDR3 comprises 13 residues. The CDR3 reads CASSRDRTSEAFF. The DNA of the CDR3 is TGTGCCAGCAGCCGGGACAGAACATCTGAAGCTTTCTTT.

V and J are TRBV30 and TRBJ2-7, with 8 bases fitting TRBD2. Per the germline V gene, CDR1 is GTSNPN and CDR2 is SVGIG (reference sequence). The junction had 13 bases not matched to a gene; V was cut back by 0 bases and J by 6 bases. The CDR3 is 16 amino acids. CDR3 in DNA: TGTGCCTGGAGTGTGGGGCCGGGACTAGAGGCCCGCGAGCAGTACTTC. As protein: CAWSVGPGLEAREQYF.